A selection of T cell receptor beta chains follows, all from one sample in a study of kidney transplant recipient with SARS-CoV-2 infection. Each CDR3 protein gets one entry after TCRdb re-called the reads with MiXCR. Among under 300,000 distinct CDR3 sequences listed, 29% were seen once. Material: a blood sample, obtained at baseline and between days 110 and 120 from a kidney transplant recipient. The receptors come from a male patient aged 25-45 years who had COVID-19 and was a kidney transplant recipient. Some T cells may be supplied by the graft donor. CDR3s include the opening cysteine and the closing phenylalanine or tryptophan. D genes are given only for firm matches. Only some rows state a clone size, as once, few, many or a class for expanded clones.

D	size	V	J	DNA	CDR3
.	many	TRBV10-2	TRBJ1-1	TGCGCCAGCAGTGCCATGGCAGGGGAAGCTTTCTTT	CASSAMAGEAFF
TRBD2	few	TRBV19	TRBJ2-3	TGTGCCAGTAGTACCGGACTAGCGCGCAATACGCAGTATTTT	CASSTGLARNTQYF
.	many	TRBV11-3	TRBJ2-1	TGTGCCAGCAGCTACCAGCCCCTTTACAATGAGCAGTTCTTC	CASSYQPLYNEQFF
TRBD2	many	TRBV20-1	TRBJ2-7	TGCAGTGCGATACCGGGACTAGCGGATTACGAGCAGTACTTC	CSAIPGLADYEQYF
.	many	TRBV28	TRBJ2-7	TGTGCCAGCAGTTCACCGGGACTTGGTTCCTACGAGCAGTACTTC	CASSSPGLGSYEQYF
TRBD2	.	TRBV5-6	TRBJ2-3	TGTGCCAGCAGCTTGAGGAAACAAGCGGGGGAGACAGATACGCAGTATTTT	CASSLRKQAGETDTQYF
.	many	TRBV24-1	TRBJ1-2	TGTGCCACCAGTGTACGATATAGTACCAGAAAGACCTATGGCTACACCTTC	CATSVRYSTRKTYGYTF
.	many	TRBV12-3/TRBV12-4	TRBJ2-2	TGTGCCAGCAGTAAAGCAAGGAACACCGGGGAGCTGTTTTTT	CASSKARNTGELFF
.	.	TRBV3-1	TRBJ2-3	TGTGCCAGCAGCGTGCGGGTCCCATTTGTCGTGCAAGATACGCAGTATTTT	CASSVRVPFVVQDTQYF
TRBD2	many	TRBV28	TRBJ2-4	TGTGCCAGCAGAGCGGGAGTAGGCCCGCTAGCCAAAAACATTCAGTACTTC	CASRAGVGPLAKNIQYF
TRBD2	.	TRBV9	TRBJ2-1	TGTGCCAGCAGCGTAAGTAGCGGGGCTTCCTGCAATGAGCAGTTCTTC	CASSVSSGASCNEQFF
TRBD2	many	TRBV28	TRBJ2-7	TGTGCCAGCAGGCCCAGACTAGCGGGAGCTGCCTACGAGCAGTACTTC	CASRPRLAGAAYEQYF
.	many	TRBV7-2	TRBJ1-1	TGTGCCAGCAGCCCATATTTGAACACTGAAGCTTTCTTT	CASSPYLNTEAFF
TRBD1	few	TRBV7-6	TRBJ2-3	TGTGCCAGCAGCTTAAGGCCCCGGGACAGATCCGGAAGCACAGATACGCAGTATTTT	CASSLRPRDRSGSTDTQYF
TRBD2	many	TRBV27	TRBJ2-2	TGTGCCAGCAGGTCTAACGGGAGGGTTAACGGGGAGCTGTTTTTT	CASRSNGRVNGELFF
TRBD1	few	TRBV5-1	TRBJ2-3	TGCGCCAGCAGCTCCGGGACAGCCTTAGATACGCAGTATTTT	CASSSGTALDTQYF
.	many	TRBV7-2	TRBJ2-1	TGTGCCAGCAGCTCCCGACTAGTCTTTGAGCAGTTCTTC	CASSSRLVFEQFF
.	many	TRBV6-2/TRBV6-3	TRBJ2-7	TGTGCCAGCAGTTACGACCGCTCCTACGAGCAGTACTTC	CASSYDRSYEQYF
TRBD1	.	TRBV23-1	TRBJ1-1	TGCGCCAGCAGTCCGGACAGGCTAAGGAACACTGAAGCTTTCTTT	CASSPDRLRNTEAFF
.	many	TRBV29-1	TRBJ1-3	TGCAGCGTTGACCCGGACGGTGGAAACACCATATATTTT	CSVDPDGGNTIYF
.	.	TRBV28	TRBJ2-1	TGTGCCAGCAGTTTTTTCGGGGGCTCCTACAATGAGCAGTTCTTC	CASSFFGGSYNEQFF
TRBD2	many	TRBV3-1	TRBJ2-1	TGTGCCAGCAGCCAAGATGCCCTAGCGGGAGGTCACGGAAAGCAGTTCTTC	CASSQDALAGGHGKQFF
.	many	TRBV4-1	TRBJ2-7	TGCGCCAGCAGCCAAGCCGGGACCGAGCAGTACTTC	CASSQAGTEQYF
.	many	TRBV2	TRBJ1-4	TGTGCCAGCAGTGATGGACCAACTAATGAAAAACTGTTTTTT	CASSDGPTNEKLFF
.	many	TRBV11-2	TRBJ2-1	TGTGCCAGCAGCTTTTTTGTTTTCAGGGACGGAGGTGAGCAGTTCTTC	CASSFFVFRDGGEQFF
TRBD2	many	TRBV9	TRBJ2-1	TGTGCCAGCAGCGTAGAGCCCAGCGGGAGGAACAATGAGCAGTTCTTC	CASSVEPSGRNNEQFF
.	.	TRBV3-1	TRBJ2-2	TGTGCCAGCAGCAAGCATACTTCCATTTCAGGCTTGACCGGGGAGCTGTTTTTT	CASSKHTSISGLTGELFF
.	.	TRBV18	TRBJ1-5	TGTGCCAACTCACCAGGTACGAATCAGCCCCAGCATTTT	CANSPGTNQPQHF
.	many	TRBV6-1	TRBJ1-2	TGTGCCAGCAGTGGAGCTAAGGAATGTAGAAAGACCTATGGCTACACCTTC	CASSGAKECRKTYGYTF
.	many	TRBV10-1	TRBJ1-2	TGCGCCAGCAGTCGGAAGAGAAGATCGCGAAAGACCTATGGCTACACCTTC	CASSRKRRSRKTYGYTF
TRBD1	many	TRBV15	TRBJ1-5	TGTGCCACCAGCAGAGTGACAGGGACGGGCCAGCCCCAGCATTTT	CATSRVTGTGQPQHF
.	many	TRBV28	TRBJ1-5	TGTGCCAGCAGTTTATTGGGAGGTTTTAGCAATCAGCCCCAGCATTTT	CASSLLGGFSNQPQHF
.	many	TRBV3-1	TRBJ1-1	TGTGCCAGCAGCGGCGAAGTTCCCATTTCAATTCGCACTGAAGCTTTCTTT	CASSGEVPISIRTEAFF
.	many	TRBV12-3/TRBV12-4	TRBJ1-2	TGTGCCAGCAGTCGTGAGATCAGCTTCCGAAAGACCTATGGCTACACCTTC	CASSREISFRKTYGYTF
.	many	TRBV15	TRBJ2-7	TGTGCCACCAGCAGAGATCCCGGCTACGAGCAGTACTTC	CATSRDPGYEQYF
TRBD2	many	TRBV7-9	TRBJ2-1	TGTGCCAGCAGCTTAGCGGGACTAGCGGCCTTTTACAATGAGCAGTTCTTC	CASSLAGLAAFYNEQFF
TRBD1	many	TRBV18	TRBJ2-5	TGTGCCAGCTCACCACCAGGACAGGGGGGGGAGACCCAGTACTTC	CASSPPGQGGETQYF
.	many	TRBV20-1	TRBJ1-1	TGCAGTGCTAGCGTGCGATTGGGGACTGAAGCTTTCTTT	CSASVRLGTEAFF
.	many	TRBV19	TRBJ2-7	TGTGCCACCCGCAGGGGGGTAGGCTCCTACGAGCAGTACTTC	CATRRGVGSYEQYF
.	many	TRBV24-1	TRBJ1-1	TGTGCCACCAGTGATTACATAGGAACTGAAGCTTTCTTT	CATSDYIGTEAFF
.	.	TRBV12-3/TRBV12-4	TRBJ1-3	TGTGCCAGCAGTTCTCGAACGTCTCATTTGAGAAACACCATATATTTT	CASSSRTSHLRNTIYF
.	many	TRBV3-1	TRBJ1-1	TGTGCCAGCAGCCGTATCAAGGGGGGCACTGAAGCTTTCTTT	CASSRIKGGTEAFF